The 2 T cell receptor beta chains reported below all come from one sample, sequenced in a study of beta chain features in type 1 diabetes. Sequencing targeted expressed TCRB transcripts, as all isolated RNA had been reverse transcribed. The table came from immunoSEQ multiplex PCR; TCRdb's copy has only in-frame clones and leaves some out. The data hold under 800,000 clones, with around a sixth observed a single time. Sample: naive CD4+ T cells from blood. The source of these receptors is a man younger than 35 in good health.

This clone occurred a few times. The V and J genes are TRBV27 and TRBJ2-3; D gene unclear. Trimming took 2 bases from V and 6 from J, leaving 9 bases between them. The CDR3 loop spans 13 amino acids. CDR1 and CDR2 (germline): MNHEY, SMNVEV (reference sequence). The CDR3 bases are TGTGCCAGCAGTTTACGTGGGCTGGATACGCAGTATTTT. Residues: CASSLRGLDTQYF.

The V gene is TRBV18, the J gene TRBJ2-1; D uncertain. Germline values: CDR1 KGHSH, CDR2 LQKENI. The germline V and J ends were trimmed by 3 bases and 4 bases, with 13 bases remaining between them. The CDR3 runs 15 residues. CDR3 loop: CASSPPTARYNEQFF. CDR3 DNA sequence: TGTGCCAGCTCACCCCCCACGGCACGGTACAATGAGCAGTTCTTC.